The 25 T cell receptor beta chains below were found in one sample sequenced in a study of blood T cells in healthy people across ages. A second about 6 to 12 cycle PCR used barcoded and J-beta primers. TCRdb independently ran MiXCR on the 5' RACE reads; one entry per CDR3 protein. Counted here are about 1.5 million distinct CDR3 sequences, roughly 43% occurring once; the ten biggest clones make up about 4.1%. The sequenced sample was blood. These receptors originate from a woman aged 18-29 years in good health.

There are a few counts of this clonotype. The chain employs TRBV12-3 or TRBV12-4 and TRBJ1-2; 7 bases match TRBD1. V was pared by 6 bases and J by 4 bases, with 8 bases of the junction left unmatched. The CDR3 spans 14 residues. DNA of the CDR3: TGTGCCAGCAGCAGGGGGGGATTGGCCTATGGCTACACCTTC. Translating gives CASSRGGLAYGYTF.

CDR3 coding DNA: TGTGCCAGCACTAAGACAGGGGGCACGACTGAAGCTTTCTTT. It codes for CASTKTGGTTEAFF. The rearrangement joins TRBV12-3 or TRBV12-4 to TRBJ1-1, with TRBD1 matching over 10 bases. The CDR3 is made up of 14 amino acids. V was clipped by 7 bases and J by 5 bases; unmatched bases: 7.

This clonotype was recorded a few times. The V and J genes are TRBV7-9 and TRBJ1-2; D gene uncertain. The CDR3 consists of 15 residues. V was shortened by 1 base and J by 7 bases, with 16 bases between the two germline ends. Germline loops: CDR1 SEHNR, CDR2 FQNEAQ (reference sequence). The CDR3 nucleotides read TGTGCCAGCAGCTTAGTCTTGGCGGGGAAAGGTGGCTACACCTTC. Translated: CASSLVLAGKGGYTF.

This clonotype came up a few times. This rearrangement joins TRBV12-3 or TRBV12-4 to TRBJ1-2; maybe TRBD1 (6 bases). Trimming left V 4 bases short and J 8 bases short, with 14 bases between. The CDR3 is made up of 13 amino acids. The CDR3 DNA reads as TGTGCCAGCAGTTCGTACAGGGACGAGGGCTACACCTTC. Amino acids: CASSSYRDEGYTF.

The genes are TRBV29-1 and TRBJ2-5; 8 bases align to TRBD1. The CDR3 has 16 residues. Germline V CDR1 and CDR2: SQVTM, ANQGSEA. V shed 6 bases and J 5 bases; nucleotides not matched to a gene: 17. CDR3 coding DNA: TGCAGCGTGGGGCCCGGACAGGGACTGGGTATGGAGACCCAGTACTTC. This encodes CSVGPGQGLGMETQYF.

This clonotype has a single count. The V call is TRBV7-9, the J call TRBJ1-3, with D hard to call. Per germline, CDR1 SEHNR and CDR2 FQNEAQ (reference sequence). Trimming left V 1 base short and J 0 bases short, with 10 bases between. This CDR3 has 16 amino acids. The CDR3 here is CASSLVPNPSGNTIYF. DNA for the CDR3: TGTGCCAGCAGCTTAGTCCCCAACCCCTCTGGAAACACCATATATTTT. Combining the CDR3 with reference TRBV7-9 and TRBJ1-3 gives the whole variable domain DTGVSQNPRHKITKRGQNVTFRCDPISEHNRLYWYRQTLGQGPEFLTYFQNEAQLEKSRLLSDRFSAERPKGSFSTLEIQRTEQGDSAMYLCASSLVPNPSGNTIYFGEGSWLTVV.

The CDR3: CASSRFLAGGNNEQFF. CDR3 coding DNA: TGTGCCAGCAGCCGGTTCCTAGCGGGAGGAAACAATGAGCAGTTCTTC. V and J are TRBV7-2 and TRBJ2-1; TRBD2 agrees at 11 bases. The length of the CDR3 is 16 residues. The V and J ends lost 5 bases and 5 bases, in that order; junction bases with no gene match: 8. CDR1 SGHTA and CDR2 FQGNSA come from the germline V gene.

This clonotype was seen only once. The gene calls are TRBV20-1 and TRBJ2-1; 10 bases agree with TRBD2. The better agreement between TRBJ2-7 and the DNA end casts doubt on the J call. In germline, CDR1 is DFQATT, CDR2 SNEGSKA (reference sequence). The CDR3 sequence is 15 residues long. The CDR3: CSARVWTSGYNEQYF. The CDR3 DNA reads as TGCAGTGCTAGAGTTTGGACTAGCGGTTACAATGAGCAGTACTTC.

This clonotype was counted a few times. The CDR3 DNA is TGTGCCACCAACCTAGGGACGCTGAACTACGAGCAGTACTTC. Amino acids: CATNLGTLNYEQYF. This chain links TRBV28 with TRBJ2-7; D could derive from TRBD1 or TRBD2 (5 bases each). CDR1 is MDHEN and CDR2 is SYDVKM in the germline V gene. V dropped 10 bases and J dropped 3 bases, with 19 bases sitting between them. The CDR3 has 14 amino acids.

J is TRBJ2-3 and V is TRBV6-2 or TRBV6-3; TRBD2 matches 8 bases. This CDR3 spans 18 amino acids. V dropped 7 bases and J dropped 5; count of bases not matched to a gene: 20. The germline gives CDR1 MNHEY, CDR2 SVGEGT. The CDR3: CASKYQRGTPFVLDTQYF. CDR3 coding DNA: TGTGCCAGCAAGTACCAGCGGGGGACTCCCTTTGTGTTAGATACGCAGTATTTT.

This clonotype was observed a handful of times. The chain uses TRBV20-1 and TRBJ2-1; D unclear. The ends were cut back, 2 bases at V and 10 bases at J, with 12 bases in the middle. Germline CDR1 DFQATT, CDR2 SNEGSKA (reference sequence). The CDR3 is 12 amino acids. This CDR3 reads CSARTYTREQFF. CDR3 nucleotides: TGCAGTGCTAGAACCTATACAAGGGAGCAGTTCTTC.

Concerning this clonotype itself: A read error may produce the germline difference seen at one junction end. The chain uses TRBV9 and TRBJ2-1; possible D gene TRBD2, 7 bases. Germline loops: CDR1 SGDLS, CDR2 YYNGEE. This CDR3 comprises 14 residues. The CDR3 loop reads CASNVEGGGNEQFF. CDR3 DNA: TGTGCCAGCAACGTAGAAGGGGGGGGTAATGAGCAGTTCTTC.

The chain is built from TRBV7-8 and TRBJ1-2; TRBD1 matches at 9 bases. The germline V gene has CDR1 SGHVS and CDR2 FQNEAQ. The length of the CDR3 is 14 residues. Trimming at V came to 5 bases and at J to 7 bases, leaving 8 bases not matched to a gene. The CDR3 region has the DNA TGTGCCAGCAGCCCCCGGGACAGGGAGGCTGGCTACACCTTC. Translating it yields CASSPRDREAGYTF.

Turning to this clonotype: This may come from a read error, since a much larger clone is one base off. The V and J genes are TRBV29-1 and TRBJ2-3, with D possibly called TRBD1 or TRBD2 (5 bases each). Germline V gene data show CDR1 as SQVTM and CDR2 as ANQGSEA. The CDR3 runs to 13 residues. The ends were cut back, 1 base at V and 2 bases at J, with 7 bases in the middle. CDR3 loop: CSVEAGTTDTQYF. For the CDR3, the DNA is TGCAGCGTTGAAGCGGGGACCACAGATACGCAGTATTTT.

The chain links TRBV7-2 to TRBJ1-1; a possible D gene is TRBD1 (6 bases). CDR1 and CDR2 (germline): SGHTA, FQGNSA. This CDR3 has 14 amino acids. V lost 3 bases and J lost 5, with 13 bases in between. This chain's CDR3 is CASSFTAGVTEAFF. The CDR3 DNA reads TGTGCCAGCAGCTTTACCGCAGGGGTGACTGAAGCTTTCTTT.

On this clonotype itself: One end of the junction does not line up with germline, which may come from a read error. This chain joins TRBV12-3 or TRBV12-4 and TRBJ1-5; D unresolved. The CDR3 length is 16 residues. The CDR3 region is CAGSERGAGSNQPQHF. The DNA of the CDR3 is TGTGCCGGCAGTGAACGGGGAGCCGGCAGCAATCAGCCCCAGCATTTT.

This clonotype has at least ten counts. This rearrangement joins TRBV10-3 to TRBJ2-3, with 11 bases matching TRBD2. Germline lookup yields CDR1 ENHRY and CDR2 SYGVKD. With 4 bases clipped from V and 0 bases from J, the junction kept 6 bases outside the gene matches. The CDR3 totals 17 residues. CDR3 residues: CAISGGLAALSTDTQYF. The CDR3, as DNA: TGTGCCATCAGTGGGGGACTAGCGGCCCTTAGCACAGATACGCAGTATTTT.

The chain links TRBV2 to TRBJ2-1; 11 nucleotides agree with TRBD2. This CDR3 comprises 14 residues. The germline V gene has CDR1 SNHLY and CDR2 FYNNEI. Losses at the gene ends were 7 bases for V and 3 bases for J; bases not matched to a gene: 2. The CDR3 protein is CASIGTSGYNEQFF. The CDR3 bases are TGTGCCAGCATTGGGACTAGCGGCTACAATGAGCAGTTCTTC.

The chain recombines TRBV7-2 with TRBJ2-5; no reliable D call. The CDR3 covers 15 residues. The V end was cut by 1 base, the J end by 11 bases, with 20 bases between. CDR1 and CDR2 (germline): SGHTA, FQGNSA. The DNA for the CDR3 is TGTGCCAGCAGCTTAGTAATTGGCTTTAACAATGAGCAGTACTTC. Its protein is CASSLVIGFNNEQYF.

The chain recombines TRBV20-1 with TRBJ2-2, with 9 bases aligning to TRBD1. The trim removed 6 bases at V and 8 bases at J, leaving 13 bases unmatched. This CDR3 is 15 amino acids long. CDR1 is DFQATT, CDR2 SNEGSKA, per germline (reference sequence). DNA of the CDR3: TGCAGTGCCCCCGGGACAGGGAGGGCTTTAGGGGAGCTGTTTTTT. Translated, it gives CSAPGTGRALGELFF.

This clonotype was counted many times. DNA for the CDR3: TGTGCCAGCAGCTTAGGGTTTCAGCCCCAGCATTTT. As protein: CASSLGFQPQHF. The chain joins TRBV7-2 to TRBJ1-5; D not certain. Germline V gene data show CDR1 as SGHTA and CDR2 as FQGNSA. The V and J ends lost 1 base and 6 bases respectively, with 4 bases between them. The CDR3 consists of 12 residues. Combining the CDR3 with reference TRBV7-2 and TRBJ1-5 gives the whole variable domain GAGVSQSPSNKVTEKGKDVELRCDPISGHTALYWYRQSLGQGLEFLIYFQGNSAPDKSGLPSDRFSAERTGGSVSTLTIQRTQQEDSAVYLCASSLGFQPQHFGDGTRLSIL.

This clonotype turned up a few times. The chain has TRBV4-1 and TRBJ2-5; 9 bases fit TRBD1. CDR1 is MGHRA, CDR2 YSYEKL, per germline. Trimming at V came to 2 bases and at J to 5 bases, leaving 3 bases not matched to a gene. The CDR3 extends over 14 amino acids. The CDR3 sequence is CASSQRTGVETQYF. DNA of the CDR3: TGCGCCAGCAGCCAACGGACAGGGGTGGAGACCCAGTACTTC.

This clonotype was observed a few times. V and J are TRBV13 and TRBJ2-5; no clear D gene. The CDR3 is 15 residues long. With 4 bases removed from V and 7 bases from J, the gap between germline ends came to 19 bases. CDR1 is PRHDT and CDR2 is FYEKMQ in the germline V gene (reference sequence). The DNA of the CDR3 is TGTGCCAGCAGCTCAGGATCGCCTATGTATGGGACCCAGTACTTC. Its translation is CASSSGSPMYGTQYF.

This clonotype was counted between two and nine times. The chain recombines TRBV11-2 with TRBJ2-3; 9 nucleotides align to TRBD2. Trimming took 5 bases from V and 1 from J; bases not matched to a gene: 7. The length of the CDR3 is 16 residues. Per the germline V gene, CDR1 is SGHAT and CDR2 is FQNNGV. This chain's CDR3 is CASSRVAGEGTDTQYF. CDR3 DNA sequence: TGTGCCAGCAGCCGCGTAGCGGGGGAAGGCACAGATACGCAGTATTTT.

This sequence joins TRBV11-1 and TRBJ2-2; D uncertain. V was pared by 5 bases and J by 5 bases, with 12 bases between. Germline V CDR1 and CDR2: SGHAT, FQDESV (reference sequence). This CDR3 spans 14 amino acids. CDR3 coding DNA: TGTGCCAGCAGCAACCCCCTGCGGACCGGGGAGCTGTTTTTT. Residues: CASSNPLRTGELFF.